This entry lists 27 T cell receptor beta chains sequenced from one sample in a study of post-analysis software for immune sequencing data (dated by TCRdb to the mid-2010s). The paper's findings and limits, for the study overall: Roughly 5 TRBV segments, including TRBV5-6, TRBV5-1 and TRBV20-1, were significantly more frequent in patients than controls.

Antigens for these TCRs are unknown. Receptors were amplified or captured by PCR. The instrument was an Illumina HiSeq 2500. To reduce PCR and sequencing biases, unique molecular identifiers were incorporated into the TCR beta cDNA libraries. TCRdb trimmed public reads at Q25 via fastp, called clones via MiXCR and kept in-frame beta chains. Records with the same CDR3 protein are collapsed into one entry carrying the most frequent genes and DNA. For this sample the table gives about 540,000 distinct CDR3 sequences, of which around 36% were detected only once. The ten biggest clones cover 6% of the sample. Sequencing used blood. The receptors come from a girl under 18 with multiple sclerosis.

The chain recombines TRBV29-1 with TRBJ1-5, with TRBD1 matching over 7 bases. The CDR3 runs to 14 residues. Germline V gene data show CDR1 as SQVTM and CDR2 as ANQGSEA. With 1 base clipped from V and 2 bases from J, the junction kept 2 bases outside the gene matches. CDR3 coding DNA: TGCAGCGTTGAAGGACAGGGAGGCAATCAGCCCCAGCATTTT. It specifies CSVEGQGGNQPQHF.

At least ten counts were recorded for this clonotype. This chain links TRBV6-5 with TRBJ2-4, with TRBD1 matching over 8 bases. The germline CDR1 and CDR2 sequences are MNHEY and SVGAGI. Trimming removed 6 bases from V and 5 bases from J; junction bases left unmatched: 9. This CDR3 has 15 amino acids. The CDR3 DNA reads TGTGCCAGCAGCCCCCAGACAGGGGCGGAAAACATTCAGTACTTC. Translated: CASSPQTGAENIQYF.

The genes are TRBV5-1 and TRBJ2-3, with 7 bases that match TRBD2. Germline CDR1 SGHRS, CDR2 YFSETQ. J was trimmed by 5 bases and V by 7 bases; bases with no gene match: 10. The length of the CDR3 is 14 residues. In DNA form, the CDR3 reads TGCGCCAGCCGCAGCGGGGCCGAGTTAGATACGCAGTATTTT. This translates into CASRSGAELDTQYF.

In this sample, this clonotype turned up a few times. CDR3 in DNA: TGTGCCAGCAGCTTGGGCAGCCTCTATGGCTACACCTTC. As protein: CASSLGSLYGYTF. V usage is TRBV7-9 and J usage is TRBJ1-2; no firm D call. The ends were cut back, 3 bases at V and 4 bases at J, with 9 bases in the middle. The CDR3 has 13 amino acids. Germline V gene lookup returns CDR1 SEHNR and CDR2 FQNEAQ (reference sequence).

This CDR3 is CASSFTGSNQPQHF. As DNA, the CDR3 is TGTGCCAGCAGTTTTACAGGGAGCAATCAGCCCCAGCATTTT. The rearrangement uses TRBV12-3 or TRBV12-4 and TRBJ1-5; a possible D gene is TRBD1 (6 bases). Trimming shortened V by 3 bases and J by 1 base, and 7 bases separated the two germline ends. The CDR3 has 14 amino acids.

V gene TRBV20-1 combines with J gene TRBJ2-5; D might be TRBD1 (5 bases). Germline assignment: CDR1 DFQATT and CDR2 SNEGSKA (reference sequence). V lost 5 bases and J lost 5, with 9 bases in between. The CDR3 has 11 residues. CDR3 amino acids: CSAGAAETQYF. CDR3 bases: TGCAGTGCTGGGGCGGCGGAGACCCAGTACTTC.

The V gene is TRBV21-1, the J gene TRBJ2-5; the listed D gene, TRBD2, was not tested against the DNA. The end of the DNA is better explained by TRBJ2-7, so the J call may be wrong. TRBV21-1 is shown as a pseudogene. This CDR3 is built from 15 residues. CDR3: CASGHGGTFRDEQYF. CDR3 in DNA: TGTGCCAGCGGCCACGGGGGAACATTTCGGGACGAGCAGTACTTC.

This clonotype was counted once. The CDR3 coding sequence is TGCGCCAGCAGCAACACCCAGGGGACAGATACGCAGTATTTT. Residues: CASSNTQGTDTQYF. The chain uses TRBV5-1 and TRBJ2-3; tentative D call: TRBD1 (6 bases). This CDR3 has 14 residues. Trimming left V 4 bases short and J 3 bases short, with 12 bases between. Per the germline V gene, CDR1 is SGHRS and CDR2 is YFSETQ.

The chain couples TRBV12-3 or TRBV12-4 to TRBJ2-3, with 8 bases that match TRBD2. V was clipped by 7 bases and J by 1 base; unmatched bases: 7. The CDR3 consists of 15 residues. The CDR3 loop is CASTFLAGRTDTQYF. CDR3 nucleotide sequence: TGTGCCAGCACCTTTCTAGCGGGCCGCACAGATACGCAGTATTTT.

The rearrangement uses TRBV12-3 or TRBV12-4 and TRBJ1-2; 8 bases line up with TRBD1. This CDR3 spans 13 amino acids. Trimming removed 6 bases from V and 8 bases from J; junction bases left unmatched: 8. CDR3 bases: TGTGCCAGCAGGACGGACAGGGCTAGCGGCTACACCTTC. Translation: CASRTDRASGYTF.

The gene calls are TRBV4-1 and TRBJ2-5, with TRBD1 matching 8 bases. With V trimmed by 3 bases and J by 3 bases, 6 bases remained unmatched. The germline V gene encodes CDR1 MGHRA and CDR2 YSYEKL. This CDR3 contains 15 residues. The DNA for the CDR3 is TGCGCCAGCAGCCACGGCTTGACAGGGGAAGAGACCCAGTACTTC. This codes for CASSHGLTGEETQYF.

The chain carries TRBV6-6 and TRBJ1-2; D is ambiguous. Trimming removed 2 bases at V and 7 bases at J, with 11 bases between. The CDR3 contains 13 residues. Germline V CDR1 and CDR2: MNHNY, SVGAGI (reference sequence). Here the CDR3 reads CASSYSPVRGYTF. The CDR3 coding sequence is TGTGCCAGCAGTTACAGCCCGGTCCGTGGCTACACCTTC.

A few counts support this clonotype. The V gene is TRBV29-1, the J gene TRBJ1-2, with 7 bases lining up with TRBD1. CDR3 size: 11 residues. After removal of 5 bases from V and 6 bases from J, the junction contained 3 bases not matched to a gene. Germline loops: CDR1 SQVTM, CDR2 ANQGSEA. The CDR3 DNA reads TGCAGCGTTACTGACAGGGATGGCTACACCTTC. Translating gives CSVTDRDGYTF.

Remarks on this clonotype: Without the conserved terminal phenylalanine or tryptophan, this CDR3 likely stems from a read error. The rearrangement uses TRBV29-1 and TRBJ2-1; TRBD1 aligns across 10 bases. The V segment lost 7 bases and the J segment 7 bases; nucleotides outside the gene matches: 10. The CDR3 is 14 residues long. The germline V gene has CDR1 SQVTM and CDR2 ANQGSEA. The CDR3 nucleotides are TGCAGCGCAGCGGGACAGGGGAAATGGAATGAGCAGTTCTCC. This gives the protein CSAAGQGKWNEQFS.

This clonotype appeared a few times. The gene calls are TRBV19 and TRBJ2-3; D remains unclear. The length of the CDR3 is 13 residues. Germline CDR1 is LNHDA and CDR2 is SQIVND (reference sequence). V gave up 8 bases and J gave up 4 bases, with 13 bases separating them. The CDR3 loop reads CASSALRADTQYF. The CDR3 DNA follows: TGTGCCAGTTCGGCCCTCCGGGCAGATACGCAGTATTTT.

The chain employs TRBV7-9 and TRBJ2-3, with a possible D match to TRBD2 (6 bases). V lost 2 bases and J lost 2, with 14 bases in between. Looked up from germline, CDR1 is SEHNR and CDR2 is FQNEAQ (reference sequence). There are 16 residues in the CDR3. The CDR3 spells CASSLSRSGDTDTQYF. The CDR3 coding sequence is TGTGCCAGCAGCTTAAGCCGCTCGGGGGACACAGATACGCAGTATTTT.

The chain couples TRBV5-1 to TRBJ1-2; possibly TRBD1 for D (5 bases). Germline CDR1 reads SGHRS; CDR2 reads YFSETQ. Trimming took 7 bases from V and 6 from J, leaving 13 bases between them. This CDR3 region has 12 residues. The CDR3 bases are TGCGCCAGCGCAGGGTACGAGAATGGCTACACCTTC. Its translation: CASAGYENGYTF.

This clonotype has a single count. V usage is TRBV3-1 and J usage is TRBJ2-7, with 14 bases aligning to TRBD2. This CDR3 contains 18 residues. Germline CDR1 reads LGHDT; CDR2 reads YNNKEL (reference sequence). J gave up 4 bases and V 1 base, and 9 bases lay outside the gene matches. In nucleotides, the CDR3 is TGTGCCAGCAGCCAAGTTTCCTGGACTAGCGGGAGGACGTACGAGCAGTACTTC. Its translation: CASSQVSWTSGRTYEQYF.

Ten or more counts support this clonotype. The CDR3 region is CRASGVSTDTQYF. As DNA, the CDR3 is TGCAGGGCGAGCGGGGTGAGCACAGATACGCAGTATTTT. The rearrangement joins TRBV20-1 to TRBJ2-3; 7 bases are shared with TRBD2. The germline gives CDR1 DFQATT, CDR2 SNEGSKA (reference sequence). The CDR3 has 13 residues.

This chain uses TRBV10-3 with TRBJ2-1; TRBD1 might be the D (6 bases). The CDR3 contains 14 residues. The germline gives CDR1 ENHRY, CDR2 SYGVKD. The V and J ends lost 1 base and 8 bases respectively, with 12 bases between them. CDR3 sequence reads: CAISELTGYDEQFF. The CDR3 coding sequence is TGTGCCATCAGTGAGTTGACAGGATACGATGAGCAGTTCTTC.

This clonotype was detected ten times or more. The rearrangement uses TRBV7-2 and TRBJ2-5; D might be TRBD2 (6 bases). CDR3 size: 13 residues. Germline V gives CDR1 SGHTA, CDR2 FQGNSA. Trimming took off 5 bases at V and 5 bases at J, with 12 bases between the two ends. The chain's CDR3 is CASSGGSGETQYF. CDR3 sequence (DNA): TGTGCCAGCAGCGGGGGGTCGGGGGAGACCCAGTACTTC. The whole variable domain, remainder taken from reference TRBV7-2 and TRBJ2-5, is GAGVSQSPSNKVTEKGKDVELRCDPISGHTALYWYRQSLGQGLEFLIYFQGNSAPDKSGLPSDRFSAERTGGSVSTLTIQRTQQEDSAVYLCASSGGSGETQYFGPGTRLLVL.

CDR3: CASSPGGGRDGETQYF. The DNA of the CDR3 is TGTGCCAGCAGTCCAGGGGGGGGCAGGGACGGGGAGACCCAGTACTTC. The chain recombines TRBV12-3 or TRBV12-4 with TRBJ2-5; D assignment may be TRBD1 or TRBD2 (7 bases each). This CDR3 region has 16 residues. Trimming stripped 5 bases from V and 5 bases from J, with 21 bases between.

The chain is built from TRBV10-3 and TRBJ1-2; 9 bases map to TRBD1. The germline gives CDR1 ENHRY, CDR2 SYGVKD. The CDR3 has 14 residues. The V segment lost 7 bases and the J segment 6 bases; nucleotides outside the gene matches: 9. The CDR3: CAITQTGGRNGYTF. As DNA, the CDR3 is TGTGCCATCACCCAGACAGGGGGTCGGAATGGCTACACCTTC.

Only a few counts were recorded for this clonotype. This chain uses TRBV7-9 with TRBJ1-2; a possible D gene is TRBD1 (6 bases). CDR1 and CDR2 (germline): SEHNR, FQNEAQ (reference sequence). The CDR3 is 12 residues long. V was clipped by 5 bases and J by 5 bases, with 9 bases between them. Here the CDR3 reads CASSPTGYGYTF. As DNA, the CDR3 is TGTGCCAGCAGCCCAACAGGGTATGGCTACACCTTC.

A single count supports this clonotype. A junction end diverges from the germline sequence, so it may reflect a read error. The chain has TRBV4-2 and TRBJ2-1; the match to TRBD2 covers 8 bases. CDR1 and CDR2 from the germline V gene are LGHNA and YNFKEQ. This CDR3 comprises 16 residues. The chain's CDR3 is CASSQDTGGAYSEQFF. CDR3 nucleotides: TGTGCCAGCAGCCAAGATACGGGGGGGGCCTACAGTGAGCAGTTCTTC.

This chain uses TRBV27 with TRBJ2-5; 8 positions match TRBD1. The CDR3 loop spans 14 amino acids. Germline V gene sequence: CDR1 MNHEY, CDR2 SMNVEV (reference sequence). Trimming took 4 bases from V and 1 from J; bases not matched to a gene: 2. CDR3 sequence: CASSWDRFQETQYF. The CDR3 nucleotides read TGTGCCAGCAGTTGGGACAGGTTCCAAGAGACCCAGTACTTC.

Here the CDR3 DNA reads TGTGCCACCAGCAGCCGGGACAGGTATAGCAATCAGCCCCAGCATTTT. Translated, it gives CATSSRDRYSNQPQHF. V usage is TRBV15 and J usage is TRBJ1-5; 8 bases map to TRBD1. CDR3 size: 16 residues. J gave up 0 bases and V 3 bases, and 4 bases lay outside the gene matches. Germline lookup yields CDR1 LNHNV and CDR2 YYDKDF (reference sequence).